This entry describes one T cell receptor (beta chain). The antigen remains undetermined. Trimming left V 4 bases short and J 7 bases short, with 12 bases between. Germline assignment: CDR1 SGHRS and CDR2 YFSETQ. The CDR3 has 13 residues. Per-sample assaying covered 85,000 to 100,000 TCR templates. Sequencing was performed with immunoSEQ multiplex PCR; in TCRdb, only in-frame clones are kept and a portion is missing. The profile shows 85,000 to 120,000 clones, roughly 92% of them singletons. This sample stems from a study of siplizumab effects on memory and regulatory T cells. Study-level results: Mean Treg-derived proportions of mappable alloreactive CD4+ clones were less than 75% for siplizumab and less than 35% for controls. Naive-or-memory phenotypes were unassignable for roughly 80-96% of proliferating CD4+ or CD8+ clones.

V usage is TRBV5-1 and J usage is TRBJ2-1; D gene unclear. The sequenced material came from CD4+ T cells sorted from blood. The receptor comes from a human donor in good health. The DNA of the CDR3 is TGCGCCAGCAGCCCCCCACCTACAAATGAGCAGTTCTTC. Its protein is CASSPPPTNEQFF.